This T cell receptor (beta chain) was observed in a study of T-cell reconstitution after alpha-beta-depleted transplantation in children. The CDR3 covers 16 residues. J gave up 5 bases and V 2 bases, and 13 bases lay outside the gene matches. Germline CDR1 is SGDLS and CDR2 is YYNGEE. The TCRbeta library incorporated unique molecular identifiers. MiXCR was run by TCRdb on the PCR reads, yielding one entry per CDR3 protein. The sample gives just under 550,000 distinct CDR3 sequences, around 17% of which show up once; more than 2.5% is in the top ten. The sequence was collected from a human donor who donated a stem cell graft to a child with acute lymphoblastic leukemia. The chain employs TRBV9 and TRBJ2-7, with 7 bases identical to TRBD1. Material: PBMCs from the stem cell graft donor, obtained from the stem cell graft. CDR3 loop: CASSVLGAGGGDEQYF. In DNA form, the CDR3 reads TGTGCCAGCAGCGTCCTAGGGGCAGGGGGTGGTGACGAGCAGTACTTC.